This TCR beta chain was captured by sequencing in a study of blood T cells in healthy people across ages. Study-level results: Age brought a roughly linear fall in TCR beta diversity measured per million T cells.

This clonotype was detected only once. What it binds is not known. At one of its ends the junction is not consistent with the germline gene, which may arise from a read error. Total RNA, at least 6 micrograms per sample, was extracted from PBMCs. Germline CDR1 ENHRY, CDR2 SYGVKD. The CDR3 is 14 amino acids. Combining a sample-barcoded 5' primer with a J-beta primer mix, a second PCR ran for 7 to 11 cycles. All samples yielded 3 million or more CDR3-containing paired-end reads. TCRdb analysed the 5' RACE reads with MiXCR anew, one entry per CDR3 protein. The repertoire holds over a million distinct CDR3 sequences, with approximately 59% as singletons.

This sequence was found in a man between 18 and 35 years old in good health. Sample: blood. This sequence joins TRBV10-3 and TRBJ1-1, with 7 bases that match TRBD1. CDR3 nucleotides: TGTGCCAGCGGACGGGACAGAGTGAACACTGAAGATTTCTTT. Protein: CASGRDRVNTEDFF.